This TCR beta chain was captured in a study of OX40 agonist ivuxolimab in advanced cancers. Study-level background: The costimulatory receptor OX40 (CD134) was targeted by ivuxolimab, a fully human IgG2 agonistic monoclonal antibody. Intravenous ivuxolimab was administered to patients every 2 weeks at six dose levels: 0.01, 0.1, 0.3, 1.5, 3 and 10 mg/kg. Of the roughly 52 dose-escalation patients, hepatocellular carcinoma was present in 19, melanoma in around 15, renal cell carcinoma in 9 and head and neck cancer in 9. In the dose-escalation cohort, 82.7% of patients were male, and the mean age was approximately 60 years, with a range of about 23 to 90. Patients were allowed to have had prior anti-PD-1, anti-PD-L1 or anti-CTLA-4 therapy, and approximately 40% of the dose-escalation patients had been treated with checkpoint inhibitors. Partial responses were achieved by three dose-escalation patients, of whom one had hepatocellular carcinoma and two had cutaneous melanoma. Peripheral TCRbeta sequencing was intended to test whether TCR sequence diversity was altered and clonal T-cell expansion was caused by ivuxolimab. The paper describes the monotherapy dose-escalation part (N ≈ 51 patients) of the phase I trial of ivuxolimab.

Points on this clone: Its antigen has not been determined. Nothing much larger sits one base from this clone, and base qualities are not available.

Overall study outcomes, separate from this receptor: After ivuxolimab, more expanded clones were found on average in CD8+ T cells than in CD4+ T cells. At doses from 0.1 to 3.0 mg/kg, clonal expansion was seen in both CD4+ and CD8+ blood T cells between baseline and week 6. In the 0.1-3.0 mg/kg groups, partial responders were among the patients with the lowest normalized peripheral clonal expansion, particularly in CD8+ T cells. Which antigens the clonally expanded peripheral T cells were specific for was not determined. Low levels of normalized T-cell clonal expansion were also seen in some nonresponding patients.

Genomic DNA was extracted from sorted cells for sequencing of the TCRbeta CDR3 region. The immunoSEQ Assay was used to sequence the TCRbeta CDR3 regions. TCRdb obtained this table from immuneACCESS and retained in-frame rearrangements with V and J assigned. These tables miss some clones; where compared with another copy, unresolved V genes account for less than half of the shortfall, and the remainder is unexplained. The sample yields fewer than 30,000 clones; approximately 70% were counted once. The ten biggest clones cover about 20% of the sample. The trial excluded patients who had a history of autoimmune disease or were on systemic immunosuppression. Peripheral blood for TCR sequencing was collected from all dose cohorts at baseline, on cycle 4 day 1, and on cycle 7 day 1. Samples were obtained from an open-label, multicenter, first-in-human phase I dose-escalation trial of ivuxolimab. Adults with locally advanced or metastatic melanoma, renal cell, hepatocellular, or head and neck squamous cell carcinoma were enrolled in the trial. CD4+ and CD8+ T cells were sorted separately from peripheral blood before TCR sequencing.

This clonotype was sampled from an adult with an advanced solid tumor such as melanoma, head and neck, liver or kidney cancer. The sample consisted of CD4+ or CD8+ T cells sorted from blood, taken in a trial of the OX40 agonist ivuxolimab.

The CDR3 has the sequence CASSTRHRSTDTQYF. In nucleotides, the sequence is TGTGCCAGTAGTACTCGACATCGATCCACAGATACGCAGTATTTT. Recombination joined TRBV19 with TRBJ2-3, with the D gene not clear enough to name. Spanning cysteine to phenylalanine, the CDR3 consists of 15 amino acids. Left in the record is the CDR3 DNA by itself, 45 bases read in frame from the first base. The germline V gene (reference sequence) specifies LNHDA as CDR1 and SQIVND as CDR2. The germline ends are 13 bases apart after V is trimmed by 4 bases and J by 2 bases.